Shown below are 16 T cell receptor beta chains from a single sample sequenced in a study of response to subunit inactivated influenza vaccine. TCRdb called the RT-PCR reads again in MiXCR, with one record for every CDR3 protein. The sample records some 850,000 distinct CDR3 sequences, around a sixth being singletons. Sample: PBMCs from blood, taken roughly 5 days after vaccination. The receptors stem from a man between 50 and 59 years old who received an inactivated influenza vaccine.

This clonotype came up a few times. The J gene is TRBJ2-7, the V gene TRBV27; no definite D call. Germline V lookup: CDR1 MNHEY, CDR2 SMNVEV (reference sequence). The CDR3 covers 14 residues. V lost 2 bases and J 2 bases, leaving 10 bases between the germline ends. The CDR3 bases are TGTGCCAGCAGTTTAAATGTCGGAACCTACGAGCAGTACTTC. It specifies CASSLNVGTYEQYF.

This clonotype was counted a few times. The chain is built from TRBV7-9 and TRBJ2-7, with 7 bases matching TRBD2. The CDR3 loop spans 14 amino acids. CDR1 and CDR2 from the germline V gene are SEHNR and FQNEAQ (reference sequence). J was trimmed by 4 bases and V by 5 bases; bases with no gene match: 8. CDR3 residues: CASSQPGGPYEQYF. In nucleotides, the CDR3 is TGTGCCAGCAGCCAACCGGGAGGCCCTTACGAGCAGTACTTC.

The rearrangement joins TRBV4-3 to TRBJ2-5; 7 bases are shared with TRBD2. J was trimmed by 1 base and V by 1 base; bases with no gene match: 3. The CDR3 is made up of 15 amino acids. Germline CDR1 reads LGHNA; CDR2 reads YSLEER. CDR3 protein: CASSQGTSSQETQYF. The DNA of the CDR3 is TGCGCCAGCAGCCAAGGGACTAGTAGCCAAGAGACCCAGTACTTC.

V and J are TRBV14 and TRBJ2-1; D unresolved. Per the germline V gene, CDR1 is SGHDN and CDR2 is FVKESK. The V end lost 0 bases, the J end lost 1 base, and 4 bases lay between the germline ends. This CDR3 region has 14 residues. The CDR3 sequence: CASSQDLSYNEQFF. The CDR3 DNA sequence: TGTGCCAGCAGCCAAGATTTGTCCTACAATGAGCAGTTCTTC.

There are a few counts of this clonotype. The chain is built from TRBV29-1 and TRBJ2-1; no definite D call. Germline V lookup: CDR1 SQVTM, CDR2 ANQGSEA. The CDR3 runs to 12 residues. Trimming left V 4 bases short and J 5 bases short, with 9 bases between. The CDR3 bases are TGCAGCGTTGCAAACAGACACAATGAGCAGTTCTTC. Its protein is CSVANRHNEQFF.

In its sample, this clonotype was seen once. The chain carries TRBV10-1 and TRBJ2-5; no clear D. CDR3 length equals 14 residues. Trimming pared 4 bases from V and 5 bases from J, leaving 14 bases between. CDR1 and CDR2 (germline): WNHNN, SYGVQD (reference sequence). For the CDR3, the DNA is TGCGCCAGCAGTGCTACCTATCCAAGGGAGACCCAGTACTTC. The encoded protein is CASSATYPRETQYF.

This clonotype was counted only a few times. The CDR3 bases are TGCAGTGCCTCCTGGGACACCAAGCCCTACGAGCAGTACTTC. It encodes CSASWDTKPYEQYF. This chain joins TRBV20-1 and TRBJ2-7, with D possibly matching TRBD1 (6 bases). Trimming left V 6 bases short and J 2 bases short, with 17 bases between. The CDR3 contains 14 residues. CDR1 DFQATT and CDR2 SNEGSKA come from the germline V gene (reference sequence).

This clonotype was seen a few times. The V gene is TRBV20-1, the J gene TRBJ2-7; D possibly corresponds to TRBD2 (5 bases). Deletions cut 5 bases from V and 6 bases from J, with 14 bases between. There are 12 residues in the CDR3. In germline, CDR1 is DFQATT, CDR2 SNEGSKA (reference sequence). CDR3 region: CSAVRGIGEQYF. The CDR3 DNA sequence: TGCAGTGCTGTCAGAGGGATAGGCGAGCAGTACTTC.

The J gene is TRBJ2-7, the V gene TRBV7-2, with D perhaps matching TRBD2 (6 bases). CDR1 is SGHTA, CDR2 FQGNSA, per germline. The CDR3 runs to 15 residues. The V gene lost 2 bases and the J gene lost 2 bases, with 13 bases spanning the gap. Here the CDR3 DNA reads TGTGCCAGCAGCTTAACAGCGGGTGGTGCCTACGAGCAGTACTTC. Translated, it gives CASSLTAGGAYEQYF.

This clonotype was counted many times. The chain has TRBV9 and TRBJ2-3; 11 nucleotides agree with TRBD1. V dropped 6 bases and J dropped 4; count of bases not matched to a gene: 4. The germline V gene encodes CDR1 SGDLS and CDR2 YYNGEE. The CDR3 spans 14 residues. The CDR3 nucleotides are TGTGCCAGCAAACCGGGACAGGGGGCAGATACGCAGTATTTT. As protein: CASKPGQGADTQYF.

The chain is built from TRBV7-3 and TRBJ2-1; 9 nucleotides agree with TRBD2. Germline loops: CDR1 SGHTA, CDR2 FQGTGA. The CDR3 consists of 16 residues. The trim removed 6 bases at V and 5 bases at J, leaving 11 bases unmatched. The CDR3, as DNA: TGTGCCAGCAGTCTAATAGGTGTAGCGGGAGACAATGAGCAGTTCTTC. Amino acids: CASSLIGVAGDNEQFF.

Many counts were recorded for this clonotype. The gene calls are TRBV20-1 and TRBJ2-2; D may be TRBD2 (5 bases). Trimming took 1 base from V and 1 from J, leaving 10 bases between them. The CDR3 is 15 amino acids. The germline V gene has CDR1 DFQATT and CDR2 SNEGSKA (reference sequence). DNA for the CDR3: TGCAGTGCTAGAGCGGGGTCAGAGAACACCGGGGAGCTGTTTTTT. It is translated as CSARAGSENTGELFF.

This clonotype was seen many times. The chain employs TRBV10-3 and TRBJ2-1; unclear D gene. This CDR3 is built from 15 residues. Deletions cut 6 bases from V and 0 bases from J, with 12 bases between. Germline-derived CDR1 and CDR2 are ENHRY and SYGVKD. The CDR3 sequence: CAIRKGPSSYNEQFF. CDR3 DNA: TGTGCCATCAGAAAGGGCCCGAGCTCCTACAATGAGCAGTTCTTC.

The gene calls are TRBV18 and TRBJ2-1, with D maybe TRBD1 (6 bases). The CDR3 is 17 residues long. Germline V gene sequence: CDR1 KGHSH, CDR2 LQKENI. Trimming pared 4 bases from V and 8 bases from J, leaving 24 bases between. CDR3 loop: CASSRNRETGTCYEQFF. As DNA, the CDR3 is TGTGCCAGCTCACGTAACAGGGAAACGGGTACTTGCTATGAGCAGTTCTTC. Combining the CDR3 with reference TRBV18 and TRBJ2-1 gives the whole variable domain NAGVMQNPRHLVRRRGQEARLRCSPMKGHSHVYWYRQLPEEGLKFMVYLQKENIIDESGMPKERFSAEFPKEGPSILRIQQVVRGDSAAYFCASSRNRETGTCYEQFFGPGTRLTVL.

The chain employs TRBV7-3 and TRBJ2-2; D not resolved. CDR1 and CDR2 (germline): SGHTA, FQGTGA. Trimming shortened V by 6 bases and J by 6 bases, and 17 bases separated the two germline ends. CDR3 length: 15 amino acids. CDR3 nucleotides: TGTGCCAGCAGTCCCCATCTAGTAACCGCCGGGGAGCTGTTTTTT. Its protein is CASSPHLVTAGELFF.

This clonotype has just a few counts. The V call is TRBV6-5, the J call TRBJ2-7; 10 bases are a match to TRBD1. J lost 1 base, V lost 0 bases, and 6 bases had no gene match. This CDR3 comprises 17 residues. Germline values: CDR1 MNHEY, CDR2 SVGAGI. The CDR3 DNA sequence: TGTGCCAGCAGTTACTCAGTCGACAGGGGGCAGTCCTACGAGCAGTACTTC. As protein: CASSYSVDRGQSYEQYF.